What follows are 27 T cell receptor beta chains derived from one specimen sequenced in a study of cytomegalovirus exposure and HLA in healthy donors. PCR involved 60 Vbeta and 13 Jbeta primers. The table came from immunoSEQ multiplex PCR; TCRdb's copy has only in-frame clones and leaves some out. The sample has approximately 80,000 clones. The sequenced sample was PBMCs. These receptors all stem from a man aged 18 to 29 in good health and CMV-seropositive.

This chain links TRBV6-1 with TRBJ2-7; TRBD2 matches at 7 bases. V shed 1 base, J shed 1 base, and the junction held 7 bases outside the gene matches. The CDR3 length is 16 residues. The V gene's germline CDR1 is MNHNS and CDR2 SASEGT. The CDR3 is CASSEEWGGKSYEQYF. CDR3 bases: TGTGCCAGCAGTGAAGAGTGGGGGGGGAAGTCCTACGAGCAGTACTTC.

The V gene is TRBV28, the J gene TRBJ2-3; 7 bases are a match to TRBD1. Germline CDR1 reads MDHEN; CDR2 reads SYDVKM. This CDR3 contains 17 residues. Losses at the gene ends were 3 bases for V and 0 bases for J; bases not matched to a gene: 9. CDR3 protein: CASSLPKQGISTDTQYF. The CDR3 DNA is TGTGCCAGCAGTTTGCCTAAACAGGGGATAAGCACAGATACGCAGTATTTT.

The chain employs TRBV6-1 and TRBJ1-2, with TRBD1 matching 7 bases. Per germline, CDR1 MNHNS and CDR2 SASEGT. The CDR3 runs 15 residues. Trimming cost V 6 bases and J 4 bases; bases outside gene matches: 11. For the CDR3, the DNA is TGTGCCAGCAGAGGAGACAGGGAAGAGGGCTATGGCTACACCTTC. Translation: CASRGDREEGYGYTF.

The chain combines TRBV9 with TRBJ2-2; D might be TRBD2 (5 bases). Germline CDR1 is SGDLS and CDR2 is YYNGEE. Trimming took off 4 bases at V and 3 bases at J, with 19 bases between the two ends. The CDR3 loop spans 17 amino acids. CDR3 DNA sequence: TGTGCCAGCAGCTCCCCCGGCAGCGGAGCGGACACCGGGGAGCTGTTTTTT. Protein product: CASSSPGSGADTGELFF.

J is TRBJ2-3 and V is TRBV6-1, with 8 bases identical to TRBD1. V was clipped by 7 bases and J by 6 bases; unmatched bases: 9. The CDR3 contains 14 residues. Germline CDR1 reads MNHNS; CDR2 reads SASEGT. The CDR3 nucleotides are TGTGCCAGCAAGGGCAGGGGGCGCGGGGATACGCAGTATTTT. This gives the protein CASKGRGRGDTQYF.

The chain carries TRBV28 and TRBJ2-7; TRBD1 matches 11 bases. This CDR3 contains 16 residues. CDR1 and CDR2 from the germline V gene are MDHEN and SYDVKM. V shed 3 bases and J 5 bases; nucleotides not matched to a gene: 9. The CDR3 loop is CASSFYLDRGRHEQYF. The CDR3 DNA follows: TGTGCCAGCAGTTTTTATTTGGACAGGGGGCGGCACGAGCAGTACTTC. Using reference TRBV28 and TRBJ2-7 for the parts outside the CDR3, the full variable domain is DVKVTQSSRYLVKRTGEKVFLECVQDMDHENMFWYRQDPGLGLRLIYFSYDVKMKEKGDIPEGYSVSREKKERFSLILESASTNQTSMYLCASSFYLDRGRHEQYFGPGTRLTVT.

The genes are TRBV19 and TRBJ1-6, with TRBD1 identical over 10 bases. The CDR3 sequence is 15 residues long. Germline trimming cut 3 bases from V and 11 bases from J; bases unmatched to any gene: 7. The germline gives CDR1 LNHDA, CDR2 SQIVND (reference sequence). Here the CDR3 reads CASSIGDRGTTPLHF. CDR3 coding DNA: TGTGCCAGTAGTATCGGGGACAGGGGCACTACACCCCTCCACTTT.

The V gene is TRBV29-1, the J gene TRBJ1-1; D is unresolved. Germline-derived CDR1 and CDR2 are SQVTM and ANQGSEA. Trimming removed 3 bases from V and 4 bases from J, with 12 bases in between. This CDR3 comprises 13 residues. The CDR3 nucleotides are TGCAGCGTTGATGCCGGAGCGAGCACTGAAGCTTTCTTT. The encoded protein is CSVDAGASTEAFF.

DNA of the CDR3: TGTGCCAGCAGCGTATATGACAGGCGTTCACCCCTCCACTTT. This gives the protein CASSVYDRRSPLHF. This rearrangement joins TRBV9 to TRBJ1-6; a weak D match, TRBD1 (6 bases). Germline values: CDR1 SGDLS, CDR2 YYNGEE. The CDR3 is 14 amino acids. Trimming removed 1 base from V and 9 bases from J, with 11 bases in between.

The rearrangement links TRBV28 to TRBJ2-7; tentative D call: TRBD1 (6 bases). V lost 5 bases and J lost 4, with 12 bases in between. Germline CDR1 reads MDHEN; CDR2 reads SYDVKM. The CDR3 has 13 residues. The CDR3 nucleotides read TGTGCCAGCAGTATAGGCAGGGGATACGAGCAGTACTTC. This encodes CASSIGRGYEQYF.

The chain carries TRBV18 and TRBJ2-5; 10 bases fit TRBD2. The CDR3 has 15 amino acids. Per the germline V gene, CDR1 is KGHSH and CDR2 is LQKENI. V was pared by 7 bases and J by 3 bases, with 8 bases of the junction left unmatched. DNA of the CDR3: TGTGCCAGCTGCTTGAGCGGGAGGGCCGAAGAGACCCAGTACTTC. As protein: CASCLSGRAEETQYF.

The gene calls are TRBV6-1 and TRBJ1-1, with D unclear. CDR1 is MNHNS, CDR2 SASEGT, per germline. V gave up 4 bases and J gave up 0 bases, with 15 bases separating them. The CDR3 sequence is 16 residues long. The CDR3 loop is CASSGIYTTMNTEAFF. CDR3 DNA: TGTGCCAGCAGTGGAATTTATACAACCATGAACACTGAAGCTTTCTTT.

The V call is TRBV5-4, the J call TRBJ2-7; the match to TRBD2 covers 8 bases. The germline V gene has CDR1 SGHNT and CDR2 YYREEE (reference sequence). The CDR3 runs to 16 residues. V trimming: 4 bases; J trimming: 0 bases; junction bases outside the gene matches: 9. CDR3 nucleotides: TGTGCCAGCAGCCCCAGCCCAAGCGGGAGCTCCTACGAGCAGTACTTC. It yields the protein CASSPSPSGSSYEQYF.

The V gene is TRBV9, the J gene TRBJ2-4; TRBD2 matches at 7 bases. The CDR3 loop spans 18 amino acids. Germline assignment: CDR1 SGDLS and CDR2 YYNGEE. V lost 0 bases, J lost 0 bases, and 9 bases stayed unmatched. CDR3 sequence (DNA): TGTGCCAGCAGCGTAGAAAGGGAGGGTACTATAGCCAAAAACATTCAGTACTTC. Encoded protein: CASSVEREGTIAKNIQYF.

This chain connects TRBV6-5 to TRBJ2-7; D gene ambiguous. Trimming pared 7 bases from V and 4 bases from J, leaving 11 bases between. Germline CDR1 and CDR2: MNHEY and SVGAGI. The CDR3 runs to 12 residues. Here the CDR3 reads CASTDGGYEQYF. The CDR3 nucleotides read TGTGCCAGCACCGACGGCGGTTACGAGCAGTACTTC.

V usage is TRBV18 and J usage is TRBJ2-7; TRBD2 matches 8 bases. Germline V gene data show CDR1 as KGHSH and CDR2 as LQKENI. There are 15 residues in the CDR3. The V segment lost 6 bases and the J segment 3 bases; nucleotides outside the gene matches: 10. The CDR3 DNA reads as TGTGCCAGCTCTCAATCGGCGGGGGGCTTCTACGAGCAGTACTTC. It specifies CASSQSAGGFYEQYF.

V gene TRBV18 combines with J gene TRBJ1-5; no firm D call. The germline gives CDR1 KGHSH, CDR2 LQKENI. Between the trimmed V and J ends, which lost 2 bases and 0 bases, there was a span of 8 bases. The CDR3 is made up of 15 amino acids. The chain's CDR3 is CASSPGRDSNQPQHF. The CDR3 nucleotides are TGTGCCAGCTCACCAGGACGGGATAGCAATCAGCCCCAGCATTTT. The full variable domain, in which reference TRBV18 and TRBJ1-5 provide the parts outside the CDR3, is NAGVMQNPRHLVRRRGQEARLRCSPMKGHSHVYWYRQLPEEGLKFMVYLQKENIIDESGMPKERFSAEFPKEGPSILRIQQVVRGDSAAYFCASSPGRDSNQPQHFGDGTRLSIL.

This chain links TRBV6-5 with TRBJ1-1; 7 positions match TRBD1. Trimming at V came to 2 bases and at J to 4 bases, leaving 7 bases not matched to a gene. The CDR3 contains 15 residues. CDR1 and CDR2 (germline): MNHEY, SVGAGI. The CDR3 loop is CASSYMTGSGTEAFF. DNA for the CDR3: TGTGCCAGCAGTTACATGACAGGGAGCGGCACTGAAGCTTTCTTT.

The chain couples TRBV13 to TRBJ2-3; tentative D call: TRBD2 (7 bases). Germline V gene sequence: CDR1 PRHDT, CDR2 FYEKMQ (reference sequence). This CDR3 is 17 amino acids long. V lost 5 bases, J lost 0 bases, and 18 bases lay in between. The CDR3 region has the DNA TGTGCCAGCAGCCCGACAGGAGCGGGACGAAGCACAGATACGCAGTATTTT. Its translation is CASSPTGAGRSTDTQYF.

V gene TRBV2 combines with J gene TRBJ1-5; D gene uncertain. The CDR3 sequence is 16 residues long. The germline V gene has CDR1 SNHLY and CDR2 FYNNEI. Trimming cost V 4 bases and J 4 bases, with 17 bases left between them. The CDR3: CASSVTERGGNQPQHF. The CDR3, as DNA: TGTGCCAGCAGTGTAACGGAGCGGGGAGGGAATCAGCCCCAGCATTTT.

The gene calls are TRBV9 and TRBJ1-1; 9 positions match TRBD1. The CDR3 has 14 amino acids. Germline assignment: CDR1 SGDLS and CDR2 YYNGEE. The V segment lost 2 bases and the J segment 5 bases; nucleotides outside the gene matches: 4. The CDR3 sequence: CASSVGTGLTEAFF. DNA of the CDR3: TGTGCCAGCAGCGTCGGGACAGGGCTAACTGAAGCTTTCTTT. The whole variable domain, remainder taken from reference TRBV9 and TRBJ1-1, is DSGVTQTPKHLITATGQRVTLRCSPRSGDLSVYWYQQSLDQGLQFLIQYYNGEERAKGNILERFSAQQFPDLHSELNLSSLELGDSALYFCASSVGTGLTEAFFGQGTRLTVV.

J is TRBJ2-7 and V is TRBV28, with 7 bases lining up with TRBD2. The CDR3 is 15 amino acids. The V and J ends lost 5 bases and 0 bases, in that order; junction bases with no gene match: 7. Germline assignment: CDR1 MDHEN and CDR2 SYDVKM. The CDR3 region is CASSRPGGGSYEQYF. The CDR3 DNA sequence: TGTGCCAGCAGTCGACCGGGGGGTGGCTCCTACGAGCAGTACTTC.

The V and J genes are TRBV29-1 and TRBJ2-5; no clear D gene. The V and J ends lost 4 bases and 0 bases respectively, with 9 bases between them. This CDR3 is built from 13 residues. Germline lookup yields CDR1 SQVTM and CDR2 ANQGSEA. The CDR3 DNA reads TGCAGCGTTGGGCTCACATACCAAGAGACCCAGTACTTC. Translation gives CSVGLTYQETQYF.

The chain is built from TRBV5-4 and TRBJ1-4; tentative D call: TRBD1 (6 bases). Trimming shortened V by 4 bases and J by 0 bases, and 16 bases separated the two germline ends. Per germline, CDR1 SGHNT and CDR2 YYREEE (reference sequence). There are 17 residues in the CDR3. DNA of the CDR3: TGTGCCAGCAGCCCCGCGACAGGAGCTGCAACTAATGAAAAACTGTTTTTT. Amino acid sequence: CASSPATGAATNEKLFF.

The chain combines TRBV19 with TRBJ2-2; perhaps TRBD1 as D (6 bases). There are 16 residues in the CDR3. Trimming cost V 4 bases and J 1 base, with 13 bases left between them. The V gene's germline CDR1 is LNHDA and CDR2 SQIVND (reference sequence). CDR3: CASSRHRDKNTGELFF. In DNA, the CDR3 is TGTGCCAGTAGTAGGCACCGGGACAAGAACACCGGGGAGCTGTTTTTT.

This chain connects TRBV29-1 to TRBJ2-7; TRBD1 matches at 7 bases. The CDR3 has 12 amino acids. V gave up 6 bases and J gave up 6 bases; unmatched junction bases: 8. Germline V gene sequence: CDR1 SQVTM, CDR2 ANQGSEA. In DNA, the CDR3 is TGCAGCGTCCACACAGGGGAAAGCGAGCAGTACTTC. Amino acid sequence: CSVHTGESEQYF.

This sequence joins TRBV19 and TRBJ2-1; 7 bases agree with TRBD1. V lost 4 bases and J lost 5; bases outside the gene matches: 5. In germline, CDR1 is LNHDA, CDR2 SQIVND (reference sequence). The CDR3 has 14 amino acids. The CDR3 region is CASSRTGSDNEQFF. CDR3 DNA: TGTGCCAGTAGTAGGACAGGCAGTGACAATGAGCAGTTCTTC.